This T cell receptor (beta chain) was captured by sequencing in a study of tumor-infiltrating lymphocytes in glioblastoma multiforme. The V gene end was trimmed by 4 bases and the J gene end by 0 bases; junction bases not matched to a gene: 4. Germline lookup yields CDR1 MNHNY and CDR2 SVGAGI (reference sequence). The CDR3 has 16 residues. TCR beta libraries were built from RNA through three nested multiplex PCR rounds using modified ARM-PCR. Input was 0.5 ug total RNA, reverse-transcribed with a C-beta primer. MiXCR, run by TCRdb on the multiplex PCR reads, gives a single entry per CDR3 protein. The sample holds 12,000 or so distinct CDR3 sequences, roughly 68% seen once.

The chain combines TRBV6-6 with TRBJ2-3, with 10 bases fitting TRBD2. Material: brain tumor tissue. The sequence was collected from a male donor with glioblastoma. Here the CDR3 reads CASSSIAGGSTDTQYF. CDR3 in DNA: TGTGCCAGCAGTTCCATAGCGGGAGGTAGCACAGATACGCAGTATTTT.